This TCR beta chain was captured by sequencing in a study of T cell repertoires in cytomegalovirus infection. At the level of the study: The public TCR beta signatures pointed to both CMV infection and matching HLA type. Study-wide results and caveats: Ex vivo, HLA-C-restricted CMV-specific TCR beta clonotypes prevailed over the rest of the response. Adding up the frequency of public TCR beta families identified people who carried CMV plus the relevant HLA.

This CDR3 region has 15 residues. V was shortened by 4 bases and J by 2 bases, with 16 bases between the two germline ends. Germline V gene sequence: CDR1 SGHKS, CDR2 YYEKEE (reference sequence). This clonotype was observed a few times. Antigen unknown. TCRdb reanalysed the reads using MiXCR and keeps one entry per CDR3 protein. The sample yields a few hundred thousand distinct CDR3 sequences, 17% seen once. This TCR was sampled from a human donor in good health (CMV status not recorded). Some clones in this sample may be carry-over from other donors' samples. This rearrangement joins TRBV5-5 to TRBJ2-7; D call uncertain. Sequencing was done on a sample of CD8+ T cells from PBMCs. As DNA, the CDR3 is TGTGCCAGCAGCCACGAAATGCAGGATCCCTACGAGCAGTACTTC. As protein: CASSHEMQDPYEQYF.